Listed below are T cell receptor beta chains from one sample, sequenced in a study of blood T cells in healthy people across ages. TCRdb itself ran the 5' RACE reads through MiXCR, one entry per CDR3 protein. The sample contains fewer than 800,000 distinct CDR3 sequences, around 20% of which appear only once. Material: blood. Receptors originate from a man aged 70 or older in good health. Both conserved end residues are part of each CDR3. A D gene is named only where the DNA matches it firmly. Size tells how often a clone was seen (once, few, many) or the class of an expanded clone, and some rows leave it out.

>TRBD1|TRBV7-9|TRBJ2-3|NA
CASSTWTGTDTQYF
TGTGCCAGCAGCACCTGGACAGGTACAGATACGCAGTATTTT
>TRBD1|TRBV2|TRBJ2-5|NA
CASSPGQGEQTQYF
TGTGCCAGCAGTCCGGGACAGGGTGAACAGACCCAGTACTTC
>NA|TRBV19|TRBJ2-3|many
CASGRSTDTQYF
TGTGCCAGCGGACGGAGCACAGATACGCAGTATTTT
>TRBD2|TRBV20-1|TRBJ2-1|NA
CSARPLAGAYNEQFF
TGCAGTGCTAGACCCCTAGCGGGAGCCTACAATGAGCAGTTCTTC
>TRBD2|TRBV3-1|TRBJ2-7|NA
CASSLGDSGNYEQYF
TGTGCCAGCAGCCTAGGTGATAGCGGGAATTACGAGCAGTACTTC
>TRBD2|TRBV7-9|TRBJ2-5|few
CASSLASGLAGVETQYF
TGTGCCAGCAGCTTAGCGTCGGGACTAGCGGGAGTAGAGACCCAGTACTTC
>NA|TRBV6-2/TRBV6-3|TRBJ2-2|few
CASSYGSGVRTGELFF
TGTGCCAGCAGTTACGGGTCGGGAGTGCGGACCGGGGAGCTGTTTTTT
>TRBD1|TRBV6-5|TRBJ2-4|NA
CASSYTRQGGNIQYF
TGTGCCAGCAGTTACACCCGACAGGGCGGCAACATTCAGTACTTC
>NA|TRBV4-3|TRBJ1-1|NA
CASSQDWGATEAFF
TGCGCCAGCAGCCAAGATTGGGGGGCCACTGAAGCTTTCTTT
>TRBD1|TRBV12-3/TRBV12-4|TRBJ2-5|NA
CASSLPRQGWETQYF
TGTGCCAGCAGTTTACCCCGACAGGGCTGGGAGACCCAGTACTTC
>NA|TRBV11-2|TRBJ1-3|NA
CASSNGGPGNTIYF
TGTGCCAGCAGCAACGGGGGCCCTGGAAACACCATATATTTT
>NA|TRBV11-2|TRBJ2-7|NA
CASSLSTGPIHEQYF
TGTGCCAGCAGCTTGAGTACAGGTCCAATCCACGAGCAGTACTTC
>NA|TRBV12-3/TRBV12-4|TRBJ1-2|few
CASSFSGVSNYGYTF
TGTGCCAGCAGTTTCTCGGGGGTTTCAAACTATGGCTACACCTTC
>NA|TRBV7-2|TRBJ2-7|few
CASSALNEQYF
TGTGCCAGCAGCGCCCTCAACGAGCAGTACTTC
>NA|TRBV12-3/TRBV12-4|TRBJ2-5|NA
CASSEDGWETQYF
TGTGCCAGCAGTGAGGACGGATGGGAGACCCAGTACTTC
>NA|TRBV6-6|TRBJ2-7|few
CASSYSKAEQYF
TGTGCCAGCAGTTACTCGAAAGCGGAGCAGTACTTC
>NA|TRBV7-2|TRBJ1-2|few
CASSWSQGNGYTF
TGTGCCAGCAGCTGGTCTCAGGGGAATGGCTACACCTTC
>NA|TRBV20-1|TRBJ1-5|few
CSAGGLVGNQPQHF
TGCAGTGCTGGGGGGCTGGTTGGCAATCAGCCCCAGCATTTT
>NA|TRBV20-1|TRBJ2-1|few
CSARGGVVKSSYNEQFF
TGCAGTGCTAGAGGCGGGGTGGTGAAAAGCTCCTACAATGAGCAGTTCTTC
>NA|TRBV3-1|TRBJ2-2|many
CASSQVGTGELFF
TGTGCCAGCAGCCAAGTTGGCACCGGGGAGCTGTTTTTT
>NA|TRBV15|TRBJ1-4|NA
CATSTHEKLFF
TGTGCCACCAGCACTCATGAAAAACTGTTTTTT
>NA|TRBV14|TRBJ2-1|few
CASSPSLAPNNEQFF
TGTGCCAGCAGCCCAAGCCTCGCACCCAACAATGAGCAGTTCTTC
>NA|TRBV6-5|TRBJ1-2|few
CASSYSPPGTYGYTF
TGTGCCAGCAGTTACTCCCCGCCAGGGACCTATGGCTACACCTTC
>NA|TRBV4-1|TRBJ1-1|few
CASSAQQALNTEAFF
TGCGCCAGCAGCGCCCAACAGGCCCTGAACACTGAAGCTTTCTTT
>NA|TRBV10-1|TRBJ2-1|many
CASSESGNEQFF
TGCGCCAGCAGTGAGTCGGGGAATGAGCAGTTCTTC
>NA|TRBV12-3/TRBV12-4|TRBJ2-7|few
CASSPVRGEQYF
TGTGCCAGCAGCCCAGTACGGGGAGAGCAGTACTTC
>TRBD1|TRBV28|TRBJ1-3|NA
CASRTYSGTGHGNTIYF
TGTGCCAGCAGGACCTACTCCGGGACAGGGCACGGAAACACCATATATTTT
>NA|TRBV4-3|TRBJ2-2|NA
CASSQVQVPGELFF
TGCGCCAGCAGCCAAGTACAGGTTCCCGGGGAGCTGTTTTTT